This record covers a single T cell receptor beta chain. The antigen is undetermined. The data belong to a study of blood T cells in healthy people across ages. Findings and caveats of the study: Roughly linear age-related decline in beta diversity appeared, significant by age approximately 43. Whereas aged donors had fewer naive CD4+ cells, long-lived donors had more of them and higher diversity. For the donors, CMV status was unknown and possibly confounded expanded clonotype changes.

The V and J ends lost 2 bases and 1 base, in that order; junction bases with no gene match: 5. The CDR3 has 17 amino acids. The germline V gene encodes CDR1 WNHNN and CDR2 SYGVQD (reference sequence). Alongside a J-beta primer mix, a sample-barcoded 5' primer served in a second PCR lasting roughly 7 to 11 cycles. TCRdb processed the 5' RACE reads anew with MiXCR; each CDR3 protein has one entry. The sample lists about 580,000 distinct CDR3 sequences; around 48% were seen once. The specimen was blood. The chain combines TRBV10-1 with TRBJ2-1; 10 bases line up with TRBD1. The receptor's source is a man older than 75 in good health. CDR3 bases: TGCGCCAGCAGTGAGGGGGGGACAGGGGCTTCCTACAATGAGCAGTTCTTC. It yields the protein CASSEGGTGASYNEQFF.